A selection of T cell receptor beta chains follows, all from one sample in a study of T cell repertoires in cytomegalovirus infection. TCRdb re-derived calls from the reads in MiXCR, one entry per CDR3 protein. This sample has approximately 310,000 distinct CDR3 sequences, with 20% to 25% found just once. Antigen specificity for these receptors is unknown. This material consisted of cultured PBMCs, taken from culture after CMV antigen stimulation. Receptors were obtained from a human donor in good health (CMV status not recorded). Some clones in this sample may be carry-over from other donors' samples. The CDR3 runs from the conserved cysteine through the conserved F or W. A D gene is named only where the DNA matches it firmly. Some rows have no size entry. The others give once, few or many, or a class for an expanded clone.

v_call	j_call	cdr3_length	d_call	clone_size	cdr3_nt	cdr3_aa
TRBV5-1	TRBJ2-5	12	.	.	TGCGCCAGCTCCGGGAATGGAGAGACCCAGTACTTC	CASSGNGETQYF
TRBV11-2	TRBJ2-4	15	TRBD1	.	TGTGCCAGCAGCTTAAACACAGGGGGTTCTAGTATTCAGTACTTC	CASSLNTGGSSIQYF
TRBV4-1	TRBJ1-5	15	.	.	TGCGCCAGCAGCCAAGTGGGCCGGGAGTGGCAGCCCCAGCATTTT	CASSQVGREWQPQHF
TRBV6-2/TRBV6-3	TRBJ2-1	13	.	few	TGTGCCAGCAGGAACGGGGGCAGCGATGAGCAGTTCTTC	CASRNGGSDEQFF
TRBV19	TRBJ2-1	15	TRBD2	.	TGTGCCAGTAGTATGACTAGCGGAGGGAGGAATGAGCAGTTCTTC	CASSMTSGGRNEQFF
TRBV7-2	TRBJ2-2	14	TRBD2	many	TGTGCCAGCAGCTCGGGACTAGCGGGAGGGGAGCTGTTTTTT	CASSSGLAGGELFF
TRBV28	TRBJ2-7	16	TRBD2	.	TGTGCCAGCAGTGTCCTAGCGGGATCTCGTCCTTACGAGCAGTACTTC	CASSVLAGSRPYEQYF
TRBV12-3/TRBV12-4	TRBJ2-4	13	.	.	TGTGCCAGCAGTTTAGCGAAAAAAGGGAAGGAGTACTTC	CASSLAKKGKEYF
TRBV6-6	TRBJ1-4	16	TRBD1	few	TGTGCCAGCAGTCTCGGACAGGGAGGGACTAATGAAAAACTGTTTTTT	CASSLGQGGTNEKLFF
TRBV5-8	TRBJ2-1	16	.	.	TGTGCCAGCAGCTTAATAGGGGGAGGCTCCTACAATGAGCAGTTCTTC	CASSLIGGGSYNEQFF
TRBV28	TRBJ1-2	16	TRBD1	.	TGTGCCAGCAGGCACCCACAGGGGTTAAGGGTCTATGGCTACACCTTC	CASRHPQGLRVYGYTF
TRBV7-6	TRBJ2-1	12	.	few	TGTGCCAGCAGCCGCTCGCACAATGAGCAGTTCTTC	CASSRSHNEQFF
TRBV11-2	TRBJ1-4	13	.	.	TGTGCCAGCAGCTTATCAATGGCTGAAAAACTGTTTTTT	CASSLSMAEKLFF
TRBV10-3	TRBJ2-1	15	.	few	TGTGCCATCAGTCGACCCCCCAGCCCTTACAATGAGCAGTTCTTC	CAISRPPSPYNEQFF
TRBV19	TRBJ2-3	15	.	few	TGTGCCAGCAACACACAGGGCGCTGTCACAGATACGCAGTATTTT	CASNTQGAVTDTQYF